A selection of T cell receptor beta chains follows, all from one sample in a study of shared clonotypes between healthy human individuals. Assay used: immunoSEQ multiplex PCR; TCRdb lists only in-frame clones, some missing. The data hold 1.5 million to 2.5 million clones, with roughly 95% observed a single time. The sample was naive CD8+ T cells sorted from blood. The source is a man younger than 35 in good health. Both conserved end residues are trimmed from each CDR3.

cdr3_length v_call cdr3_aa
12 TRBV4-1 ASSPGLAGGLTY
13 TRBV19 ASSIVDGLSYEQY
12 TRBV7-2 ASSPTWADTEAF
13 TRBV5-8 ASSLTSGGVDTQY
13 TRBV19 ASSPSTGGSYEQY
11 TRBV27 ASSVGRADGYT
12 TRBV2 ASNPGQGAQEQY
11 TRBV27 ASSLSTGGSLH
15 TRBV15 ATSRDRHGTENTEAF
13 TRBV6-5 ASTSGRASGNTIY
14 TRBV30 AWMTVGLSGANVLT
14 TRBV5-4 ASSLGDTGPRYEQY
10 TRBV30 AWSPTGPEQY
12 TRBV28 ASRYGTGLQPQH
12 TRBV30 AWSGGTGVYEQY
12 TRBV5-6 ASRSSDRAYEQY
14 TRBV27 ASSPGTVGGYEKLF
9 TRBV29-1 SVPRWDEQF
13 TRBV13 ASSPAGGSGNEQF
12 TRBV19 ASRDWTENTEAF
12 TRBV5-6 ASSPPSSTDTQY
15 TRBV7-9 ASSFLLAGGPTDTQY
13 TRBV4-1 ASSQGDRGREGYT
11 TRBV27 ASGAGGLDTQY
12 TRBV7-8 ASSLGGRSYEQY
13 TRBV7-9 ASSLSAWGNEKLF
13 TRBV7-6 ASSLQDSLLYGYT
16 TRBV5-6 ASSLTGTASGEYNEQF
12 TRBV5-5 ASSSLQGWGELF